The clone carrying this T cell receptor (beta chain) is judged medium-sized (0.01 to 0.1%). What it binds is not known. The CDR3 is 17 amino acids. The data derive from a study of OX40 agonist ivuxolimab in advanced cancers. The wider study: Patients received ivuxolimab, an agonistic anti-OX40 (CD134) antibody. Study-wide points: At 0.1 to 3.0 mg/kg, CD4+ and CD8+ blood T cells expanded clonally by week 6.

Here immunoSEQ multiplex PCR was the method, and the copy in TCRdb shows in-frame clones only, minus some. Among around 70,000 clones, approximately 89% were seen once, and the ten largest hold 1% to 1.2%. Material: CD4+ or CD8+ T cells sorted from blood, obtained in a trial of the OX40 agonist ivuxolimab. The receptor's source is an adult with an advanced solid tumor such as melanoma, head and neck, liver or kidney cancer. The gene calls are TRBV12-1 and TRBJ1-3; no check of the table's D call, TRBD1, against the DNA was made. TRBV12-1 is listed as a pseudogene. CDR3 bases: TGTGCCAGCAGCTTTTACCGGACAGGGGTTAATGGAAACACCATATATTTT. This translates into CASSFYRTGVNGNTIYF.